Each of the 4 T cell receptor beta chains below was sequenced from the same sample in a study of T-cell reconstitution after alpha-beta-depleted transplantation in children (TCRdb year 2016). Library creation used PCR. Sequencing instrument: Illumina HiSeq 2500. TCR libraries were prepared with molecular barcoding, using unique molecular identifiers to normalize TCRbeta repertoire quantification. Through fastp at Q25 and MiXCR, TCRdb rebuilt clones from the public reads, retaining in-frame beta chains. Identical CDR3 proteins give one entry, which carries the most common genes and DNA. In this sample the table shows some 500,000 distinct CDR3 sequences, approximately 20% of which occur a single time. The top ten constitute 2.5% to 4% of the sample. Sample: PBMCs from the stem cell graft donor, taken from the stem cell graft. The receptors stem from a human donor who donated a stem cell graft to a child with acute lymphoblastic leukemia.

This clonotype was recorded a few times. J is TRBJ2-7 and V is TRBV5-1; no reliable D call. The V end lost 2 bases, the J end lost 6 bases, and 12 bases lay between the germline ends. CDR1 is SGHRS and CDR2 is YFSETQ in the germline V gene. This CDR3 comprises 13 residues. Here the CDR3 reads CASSLVSQTEQYF. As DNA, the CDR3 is TGCGCCAGCAGCTTAGTTTCGCAAACCGAGCAGTACTTC.

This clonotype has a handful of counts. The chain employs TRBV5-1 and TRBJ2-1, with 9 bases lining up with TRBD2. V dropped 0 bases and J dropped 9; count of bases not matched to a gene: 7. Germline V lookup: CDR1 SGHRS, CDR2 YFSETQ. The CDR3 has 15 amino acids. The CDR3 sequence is CASSLAAGGPSEQFF. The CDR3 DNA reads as TGCGCCAGCAGCTTGGCCGCGGGAGGGCCTTCTGAGCAGTTCTTC.

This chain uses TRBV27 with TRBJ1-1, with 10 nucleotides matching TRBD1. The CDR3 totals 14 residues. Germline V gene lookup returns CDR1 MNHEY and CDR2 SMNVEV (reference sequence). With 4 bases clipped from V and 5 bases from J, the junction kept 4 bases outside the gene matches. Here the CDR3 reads CASSSRQGATEAFF. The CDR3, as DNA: TGTGCCAGCAGTTCCCGACAGGGGGCAACTGAAGCTTTCTTT.

The CDR3 bases are TGCAGTGCCCCCCCCGGGACTGTATCCCCCAATGAGCAGTTCTTC. Encoded protein: CSAPPGTVSPNEQFF. This sequence joins TRBV20-1 and TRBJ2-1, with a tentative D call TRBD2 (6 bases). CDR3 length equals 15 residues. Germline lookup yields CDR1 DFQATT and CDR2 SNEGSKA (reference sequence). V lost 6 bases and J 6 bases, leaving 21 bases between the germline ends.